The 30 T cell receptor beta chains presented below share a single source sample, sequenced in a study of human T cells and chemical hapten exposure. As for time point: patch test 1, 2 weeks after DPC sensitization. Documented treatment: therapeutic diphenylcyclopropenone sensitization with weekly scalp DPC. TCRdb re-analysed the RACE reads in MiXCR, keeping a single row per CDR3 protein. The sample includes 300,000 to 450,000 distinct CDR3 sequences, about 4.4% seen only once; the top ten take 2% to 2.5%. The starting material was whole blood, obtained in connection with sensitization to the hapten diphenylcyclopropenone (DPC). The receptors were gathered from a woman in her forties or fifties with alopecia areata. Some clones in this sample may be carry-over from other donors' samples.

The V call is TRBV6-1, the J call TRBJ2-1; D is unclear. Trimming cost V 5 bases and J 8 bases, with 16 bases left between them. The CDR3 contains 14 residues. The germline V gene encodes CDR1 MNHNS and CDR2 SASEGT. CDR3 in amino acids: CASSPMKGSDEQFF. The CDR3 coding sequence is TGTGCCAGCAGTCCGATGAAGGGTTCGGATGAGCAGTTCTTC.

CDR3 region: CASSRDRASEAFF. DNA for the CDR3: TGTGCCAGCAGCCGGGACAGGGCCTCTGAAGCTTTCTTT. The chain employs TRBV6-4 and TRBJ1-1; TRBD1 agrees at 9 bases. The CDR3 has 13 amino acids. The junction had 5 bases not matched to a gene; V was cut back by 6 bases and J by 6 bases. Germline V gene data show CDR1 as MRHNA and CDR2 as SNTAGT.

Only a few counts were recorded for this clonotype. The chain is built from TRBV12-3 or TRBV12-4 and TRBJ2-5, with D unresolved. V was pared by 8 bases and J by 5 bases, with 18 bases between. This CDR3 has 14 residues. The CDR3 spells CASARKTSAETQYF. In DNA, the CDR3 is TGTGCCAGCGCCAGAAAGACATCAGCGGAGACCCAGTACTTC.

This clonotype appeared many times. The CDR3 region has the DNA TGTGCCAGCAGTGAAGATCCTGGACAGCGTGAAAAACTGTTTTTT. Translation: CASSEDPGQREKLFF. The gene calls are TRBV6-1 and TRBJ1-4; weak D call: TRBD1 (6 bases). The V gene's germline CDR1 is MNHNS and CDR2 SASEGT. Trimming took off 1 base at V and 7 bases at J, with 13 bases between the two ends. There are 15 residues in the CDR3.

J is TRBJ2-3 and V is TRBV7-9; weak D call: TRBD2 (6 bases). Trimming removed 1 base at V and 3 bases at J, with 11 bases between. This CDR3 contains 15 residues. Germline-derived CDR1 and CDR2 are SEHNR and FQNEAQ (reference sequence). Here the CDR3 reads CASSLVSGLTDTQYF. CDR3 bases: TGTGCCAGCAGCTTAGTTAGCGGCCTTACAGATACGCAGTATTTT.

This clonotype was picked up many times. V gene TRBV7-8 combines with J gene TRBJ2-3; D is possibly TRBD2 (6 bases). Germline values: CDR1 SGHVS, CDR2 FQNEAQ. V was shortened by 7 bases and J by 3 bases, with 11 bases between the two germline ends. The CDR3 is made up of 13 amino acids. The CDR3 here is CASKLAGTDTQYF. CDR3 nucleotide sequence: TGTGCCAGCAAACTAGCAGGAACAGATACGCAGTATTTT.

The chain carries TRBV20-1 and TRBJ1-2, with D hard to call. Germline loops: CDR1 DFQATT, CDR2 SNEGSKA (reference sequence). The CDR3 totals 14 residues. The V end lost 4 bases, the J end lost 7 bases, and 19 bases lay between the germline ends. CDR3 in amino acids: CSANRREKGGGYTF. CDR3 DNA: TGCAGTGCTAACCGCCGGGAGAAGGGAGGTGGCTACACCTTC.

In this sample, this clonotype turned up a few times. J is TRBJ2-1 and V is TRBV7-2, with 8 bases aligning to TRBD2. J lost 6 bases, V lost 5 bases, and 12 bases had no gene match. Germline V lookup: CDR1 SGHTA, CDR2 FQGNSA. This CDR3 spans 16 amino acids. CDR3 sequence (DNA): TGTGCCAGCAGCCCCCCCCCGGGGGGGCATAGCAATGAGCAGTTCTTC. It translates to CASSPPPGGHSNEQFF.

This clonotype was counted ten times or more. This chain joins TRBV29-1 and TRBJ1-1; 8 bases agree with TRBD1. This CDR3 contains 13 residues. CDR1 is SQVTM, CDR2 ANQGSEA, per germline. V dropped 3 bases and J dropped 2; count of bases not matched to a gene: 2. The CDR3 nucleotides are TGCAGCGTTGAGCAGGGGGCAAACACTGAAGCTTTCTTT. It encodes CSVEQGANTEAFF. The variable domain in full, completed from reference TRBV29-1 and TRBJ1-1, reads SAVISQKPSRDICQRGTSLTIQCQVDSQVTMMFWYRQQPGQSLTLIATANQGSEATYESGFVIDKFPISRPNLTFSTLTVSNMSPEDSSIYLCSVEQGANTEAFFGQGTRLTVV.

This clonotype was seen a handful of times. V and J are TRBV6-1 and TRBJ2-3, with no clear D. The length of the CDR3 is 16 residues. CDR1 and CDR2 from the germline V gene are MNHNS and SASEGT. Trimming removed 2 bases at V and 0 bases at J, with 12 bases between. This CDR3 reads CASSEQASFSTDTQYF. The CDR3 bases are TGTGCCAGCAGTGAACAGGCTTCCTTTAGCACAGATACGCAGTATTTT.

In its sample, this clonotype was seen many times. The genes are TRBV18 and TRBJ2-3; unclear D gene. Germline values: CDR1 KGHSH, CDR2 LQKENI. V was trimmed by 2 bases and J by 2 bases, leaving 20 bases between them. The CDR3 totals 18 residues. CDR3 region: CASSPWARSAEITDTQYF. CDR3 nucleotide sequence: TGTGCCAGCTCACCATGGGCACGCTCGGCAGAGATCACAGATACGCAGTATTTT. Full variable domain (missing parts from reference TRBV18 and TRBJ2-3): NAGVMQNPRHLVRRRGQEARLRCSPMKGHSHVYWYRQLPEEGLKFMVYLQKENIIDESGMPKERFSAEFPKEGPSILRIQQVVRGDSAAYFCASSPWARSAEITDTQYFGPGTRLTVL.

In its sample, this clonotype was seen a few times. V usage is TRBV12-3 or TRBV12-4 and J usage is TRBJ2-2; no clear D gene. V shed 4 bases and J shed 3 bases, with 6 bases lying between them. There are 13 residues in the CDR3. The CDR3, as DNA: TGTGCCAGCAGTTCAGGATACACCGGGGAGCTGTTTTTT. As protein: CASSSGYTGELFF.

The chain couples TRBV12-3 or TRBV12-4 to TRBJ2-3; D is ambiguous. V shed 6 bases and J shed 6 bases, with 16 bases lying between them. The CDR3 runs to 14 residues. The CDR3 is CASRPDPTRDTQYF. For the CDR3, the DNA is TGTGCCAGCAGGCCTGACCCTACCAGGGATACGCAGTATTTT.

Many counts were recorded for this clonotype. The gene calls are TRBV20-1 and TRBJ2-7; D call uncertain. The CDR3 is 12 residues long. The germline gives CDR1 DFQATT, CDR2 SNEGSKA (reference sequence). V was pared by 4 bases and J by 3 bases, with 10 bases between. The DNA for the CDR3 is TGCAGTGCTACCTTAAGCAACTACGAGCAGTACTTC. Its translation is CSATLSNYEQYF.

This clonotype was detected a few times. This chain joins TRBV20-1 and TRBJ2-5; maybe TRBD1 (6 bases). Germline loops: CDR1 DFQATT, CDR2 SNEGSKA (reference sequence). The CDR3 sequence is 13 residues long. V was pared by 1 base and J by 4 bases, with 10 bases between. In nucleotides, the CDR3 is TGCAGTGCTAGAGTTGGGGGCAGAGAGACCCAGTACTTC. It translates to CSARVGGRETQYF.

This clonotype came up many times. V usage is TRBV5-6 and J usage is TRBJ2-5; 8 bases fit TRBD1. V was clipped by 5 bases and J by 5 bases; unmatched bases: 8. From germline, CDR1 is SGHDT and CDR2 YYEEEE. This CDR3 is built from 14 residues. CDR3 bases: TGTGCCAGCAGTGGACAGGGCTATCTGGAGACCCAGTACTTC. Protein product: CASSGQGYLETQYF.

This clonotype turned up a few times. The chain combines TRBV20-1 with TRBJ2-3, with 13 positions matching TRBD2. The CDR3 length is 15 residues. Germline lookup yields CDR1 DFQATT and CDR2 SNEGSKA (reference sequence). The ends lost 7 bases at V and 4 bases at J; junction bases unmatched: 8. This CDR3 is CSELAGGPRSDTQYF. The CDR3 DNA reads as TGCAGTGAACTAGCGGGAGGGCCTAGGTCAGATACGCAGTATTTT.

V usage is TRBV11-2 and J usage is TRBJ2-2; 11 bases agree with TRBD2. The CDR3 totals 14 residues. CDR1 and CDR2 (germline): SGHAT, FQNNGV. Germline trimming cut 5 bases from V and 4 bases from J; bases unmatched to any gene: 0. CDR3 nucleotides: TGTGCCAGCAGCACTAGCGGGAGCACCGGGGAGCTGTTTTTT. Its protein product is CASSTSGSTGELFF.

This clonotype came up many times. The chain uses TRBV28 and TRBJ2-7; 8 positions match TRBD1. Germline loops: CDR1 MDHEN, CDR2 SYDVKM. V dropped 11 bases and J dropped 5; count of bases not matched to a gene: 17. The CDR3 loop spans 15 amino acids. CDR3 nucleotides: TGTGCCGGAGCCCGGGCAGGGGGCGATTTCAACGAGCAGTACTTC. Protein sequence: CAGARAGGDFNEQYF. The full variable domain, its missing parts supplied by reference TRBV28 and TRBJ2-7, is DVKVTQSSRYLVKRTGEKVFLECVQDMDHENMFWYRQDPGLGLRLIYFSYDVKMKEKGDIPEGYSVSREKKERFSLILESASTNQTSMYLCAGARAGGDFNEQYFGPGTRLTVT.

This clonotype appeared a few times. The chain combines TRBV12-3 or TRBV12-4 with TRBJ2-7, with TRBD1 matching 7 bases. The CDR3 sequence is 14 residues long. The V gene end was trimmed by 2 bases and the J gene end by 6 bases; junction bases not matched to a gene: 7. CDR3 in amino acids: CASSLKGAQAEQYF. The CDR3, as DNA: TGTGCCAGCAGTTTAAAGGGGGCGCAGGCCGAGCAGTACTTC.

This clonotype was found many times. This chain connects TRBV12-3 or TRBV12-4 to TRBJ1-1; no clear D. With 0 bases removed from V and 6 bases from J, the gap between germline ends came to 8 bases. There are 13 residues in the CDR3. CDR3 DNA sequence: TGTGCCAGCAGTTTAGCGCTTGGGGCTGAAGCTTTCTTT. This encodes CASSLALGAEAFF.

This clonotype has at least ten counts. The V gene is TRBV29-1, the J gene TRBJ2-7; D is perhaps TRBD1 (5 bases). V lost 5 bases, J lost 2 bases, and 10 bases lay in between. Germline CDR1 SQVTM, CDR2 ANQGSEA. CDR3 length: 12 amino acids. The CDR3 sequence: CSVHDSTYEQYF. As DNA, the CDR3 is TGCAGCGTTCACGACAGCACCTACGAGCAGTACTTC.

This clonotype was observed a few times. The chain carries TRBV7-6 and TRBJ2-7, with D perhaps TRBD1 (5 bases). The germline gives CDR1 SGHVS, CDR2 FNYEAQ. Trimming pared 1 base from V and 5 bases from J, leaving 12 bases between. This CDR3 is 14 amino acids long. The CDR3 region has the DNA TGTGCCAGCAGCTTAGGGGGCCTGTACAACGAGCAGTACTTC. Translated, it gives CASSLGGLYNEQYF.

This clonotype occurred many times. This chain uses TRBV10-2 with TRBJ2-3, with D perhaps matching TRBD1 or TRBD2 (5 bases each). Germline lookup yields CDR1 WSHSY and CDR2 SAAADI. This CDR3 comprises 15 residues. V was trimmed by 4 bases and J by 4 bases, leaving 15 bases between them. CDR3 sequence: CASSVGDSTADTQYF. In DNA, the CDR3 is TGCGCCAGCAGTGTGGGGGATTCGACCGCAGATACGCAGTATTTT.

This clonotype was recorded at least ten times. The rearrangement joins TRBV10-3 to TRBJ2-7, with D hard to call. CDR3 length equals 9 residues. Germline values: CDR1 ENHRY, CDR2 SYGVKD. V was clipped by 10 bases and J by 11 bases, with 12 bases between them. The CDR3 region is CATRPTKYF. CDR3 nucleotide sequence: TGTGCCACCCGACCGACGAAGTACTTC.

In its sample, this clonotype was seen many times. The V gene is TRBV29-1, the J gene TRBJ2-5, with 11 bases that match TRBD1. Trimming took 6 bases from V and 7 from J; bases not matched to a gene: 13. The CDR3 has 15 residues. CDR1 SQVTM and CDR2 ANQGSEA come from the germline V gene. CDR3 loop: CSVTTGTGGKMTQYF. For the CDR3, the DNA is TGCAGCGTCACTACCGGGACAGGGGGGAAGATGACCCAGTACTTC. The entire variable domain, with the rest obtained from reference TRBV29-1 and TRBJ2-5, is as follows: SAVISQKPSRDICQRGTSLTIQCQVDSQVTMMFWYRQQPGQSLTLIATANQGSEATYESGFVIDKFPISRPNLTFSTLTVSNMSPEDSSIYLCSVTTGTGGKMTQYFGPGTRLLVL.

Ten or more counts support this clonotype. V gene TRBV12-3 or TRBV12-4 combines with J gene TRBJ1-1, with unresolved D. The CDR3 contains 11 residues. Trimming removed 4 bases from V and 7 bases from J, with 7 bases in between. The chain's CDR3 is CASSYRFEAFF. Here the CDR3 DNA reads TGTGCCAGCAGTTACAGATTTGAAGCTTTCTTT.

The table lists this clonotype with many counts. The rearrangement links TRBV20-1 to TRBJ2-1; D unresolved. Germline V gene data show CDR1 as DFQATT and CDR2 as SNEGSKA (reference sequence). CDR3 length: 10 amino acids. The V end was cut by 3 bases, the J end by 8 bases, with 5 bases between. CDR3 protein: CSASFDEQFF. The DNA for the CDR3 is TGCAGTGCTAGTTTTGATGAGCAGTTCTTC.

This clonotype has just a few counts. The V gene is TRBV19, the J gene TRBJ2-5, with 11 bases fitting TRBD1. CDR1 LNHDA and CDR2 SQIVND come from the germline V gene (reference sequence). The CDR3 totals 17 residues. V gave up 6 bases and J gave up 5 bases; unmatched junction bases: 14. CDR3 DNA sequence: TGTGCCAGTAGCACAGGGACAGGGGGGCGACCTAGGGAGACCCAGTACTTC. Amino acid sequence: CASSTGTGGRPRETQYF.

The CDR3 sequence: CASSQGTGISPLHF. CDR3 DNA sequence: TGCGCCAGCAGCCAAGGGACAGGGATTTCACCCCTCCACTTT. The J gene is TRBJ1-6, the V gene TRBV4-3, with TRBD1 identical over 8 bases. This CDR3 region has 14 residues. Germline CDR1 LGHNA, CDR2 YSLEER. V dropped 1 base and J dropped 9; count of bases not matched to a gene: 2.